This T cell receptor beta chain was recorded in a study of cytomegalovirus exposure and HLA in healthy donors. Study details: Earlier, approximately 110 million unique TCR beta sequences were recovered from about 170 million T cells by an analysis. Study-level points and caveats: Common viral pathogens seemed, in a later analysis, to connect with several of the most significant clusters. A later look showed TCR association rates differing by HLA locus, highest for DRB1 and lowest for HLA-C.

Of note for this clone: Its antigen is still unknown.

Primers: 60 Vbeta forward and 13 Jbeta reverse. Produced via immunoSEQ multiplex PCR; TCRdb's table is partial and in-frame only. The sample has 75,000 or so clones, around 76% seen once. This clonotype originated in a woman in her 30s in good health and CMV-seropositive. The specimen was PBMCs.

CDR3 sequence (DNA): TGTGCCTGGAGTACAGGTGATGGCTACACCTTC. It is translated as CAWSTGDGYTF. The V and J genes are TRBV30 and TRBJ1-2; a possible D gene is TRBD1 (5 bases). Trimming shortened V by 2 bases and J by 6 bases, and 7 bases separated the two germline ends. The CDR3 covers 11 residues. Germline CDR1 reads GTSNPN; CDR2 reads SVGIG (reference sequence).